This T cell receptor (beta chain) was obtained from a study of blood T cell repertoires in COVID-19. The overall study: PBMCs, B-cell-depleted T cells, or T cells provided the cDNA or gDNA that made up the material.

In the original analysis: The authors estimated nucleated cell counts from reference gene primer amplification. Profiled with immunoSEQ multiplex PCR; TCRdb holds only in-frame clones, not every one. V, J and clone size derive from that table, while D and trimming were established from the DNA sequence. The sample lists about 220,000 clones; 85% to 90% were seen once. Study members were between roughly 18 and 89 years old and lived in some 22 US regions. This clone was detected only once. The CDR3 is made up of 15 amino acids. V lost 0 bases to trimming and J lost 1 base, with 8 bases between them. Germline V gene lookup returns CDR1 SGHNT and CDR2 YYREEE (reference sequence).

The sample consisted of PBMCs or T cells enriched from blood (not recorded which). The chain employs TRBV5-4 and TRBJ1-3; the D gene is possibly TRBD1 (5 bases). The sequence was obtained from a woman younger than 35 in a cohort exposed to, infected with or recovered from COVID-19 (not recorded which). This CDR3 reads CASSLGGRSGNTIYF. The CDR3, as DNA: TGTGCCAGCAGCTTGGGGGGCCGATCTGGAAACACCATATATTTT.